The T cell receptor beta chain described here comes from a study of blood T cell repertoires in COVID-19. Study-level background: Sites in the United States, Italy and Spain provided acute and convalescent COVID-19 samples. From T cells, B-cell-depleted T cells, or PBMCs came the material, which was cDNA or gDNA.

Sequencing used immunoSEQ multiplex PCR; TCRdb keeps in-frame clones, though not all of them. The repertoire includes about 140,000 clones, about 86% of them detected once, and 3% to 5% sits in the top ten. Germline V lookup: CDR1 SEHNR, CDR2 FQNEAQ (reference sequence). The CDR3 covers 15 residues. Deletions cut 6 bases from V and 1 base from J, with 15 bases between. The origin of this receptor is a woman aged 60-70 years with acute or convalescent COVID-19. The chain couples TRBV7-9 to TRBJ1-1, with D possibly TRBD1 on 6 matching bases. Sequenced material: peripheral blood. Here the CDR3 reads CASRLYRVQNTEAFF. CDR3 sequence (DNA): TGTGCCAGCAGATTGTACAGGGTCCAGAACACTGAAGCTTTCTTT.